Below, one T cell receptor (beta chain) is given with its context. Authors' processing steps: Reference gene primers were amplified, and this amplification served to estimate nucleated cell counts. Generated by immunoSEQ multiplex PCR, the TCRdb table keeps only in-frame clones and is missing some. That table gives V, J and clone size, and the DNA gave D and trimming. The data contain under 35,000 clones, about 80% of them seen just once; the ten biggest clones take up less than 35%. This sample was taken from a study of blood T cell repertoires in COVID-19. For the study at large: In each case, the material was cDNA or gDNA derived from T cells, B-cell-depleted T cells, or PBMCs.

Per germline, CDR1 SGHAT and CDR2 FQNNGV. The CDR3 spans 15 residues. V was pared by 5 bases and J by 0 bases, with 12 bases between. The rearrangement joins TRBV11-2 to TRBJ2-3; no clear D. This receptor was taken from a man older than 75 with acute or convalescent COVID-19. Material for sequencing was peripheral blood. CDR3 DNA sequence: TGTGCCAGCAGCACCTGGAGTTCTAGCACAGATACGCAGTATTTT. Amino acids: CASSTWSSSTDTQYF.